Sequencing of this T cell receptor beta chain was carried out in a study of human T cells and chemical hapten exposure. Study in general: TCR yield per sample varied, mainly due to pooled library volumes. Study-wide results and limits: Once DPC sensitization occurred, TCRs above 1 in 1000 frequency showed no change.

The length of the CDR3 is 15 residues. Trimming left V 2 bases short and J 0 bases short, with 12 bases between. CDR1 and CDR2 (germline): DFQATT, SNEGSKA (reference sequence). In the authors' workflow: Samples held a median of approximately 96,000 TCRs, range about 20,000–690,600. TCRdb re-called the RACE reads with MiXCR, one entry per CDR3 protein. V and J calls and clone size were set by TCRdb, not the authors. Among around 130,000 distinct CDR3 sequences listed, approximately 9.5% were seen once. Time point here: healthy volunteer bleed at 2 weeks. Total RNA came from unfractionated whole blood. This clonotype was seen ten or more times. Its antigen is not identified.

This chain joins TRBV20-1 and TRBJ2-3; unclear D gene. Sequencing input: whole blood. The sequence came from a male donor in good health. Some clones in this sample may be carry-over from other donors' samples. Here the CDR3 reads CSARLSRASTDTQYF. In DNA form, the CDR3 reads TGCAGTGCTAGACTATCAAGGGCGAGCACAGATACGCAGTATTTT.